This is a list of T cell receptor beta chains from one sample in a study of blood T cells in healthy people across ages. One entry per CDR3 protein, called by TCRdb with MiXCR from the 5' RACE reads. The profile covers about 930,000 distinct CDR3 sequences, with about 27% appearing a single time and about 9.4% taken by the ten largest. Another study also made use of these data, one on T cells of mothers and their children.

Sequencing input: blood. The source is a woman aged 40 to 50 in good health. CDR3s leave out the opening cysteine and the closing phenylalanine or tryptophan. Each record gives: V gene, J gene, CDR3 protein.

TRBV3-1	TRBJ2-5	ASSQLPGGETQY
TRBV4-1	TRBJ2-7	ASSQVDKTYEQY
TRBV7-2	TRBJ2-3	ASSLTSGVSTDTQY
TRBV27	TRBJ2-4	ASSLSRTGNIQY
TRBV5-1	TRBJ1-1	ASSPYRELNTEAF
TRBV4-1	TRBJ2-1	ASSQLSGGAGNEQF
TRBV28	TRBJ2-7	ASSFGQGDSYERY
TRBV6-5	TRBJ2-1	ASSPDRSSYNEQF
TRBV19	TRBJ2-6	ASVRELGGANVLT
TRBV12-3/TRBV12-4	TRBJ2-3	ASTRAGSTDTQY
TRBV7-8	TRBJ2-2	ASSFLQGGLAGELF
TRBV6-5	TRBJ2-2	ASSYSRTGRITGELF
TRBV3-1	TRBJ2-7	ASGNRGPYEQY
TRBV7-2	TRBJ2-1	ASSPSTGTGGNEQF
TRBV20-1	TRBJ1-2	SADSGGVYT
TRBV15	TRBJ2-1	ATSRDIQPGLADNEQF
TRBV20-1	TRBJ1-2	SATTGLGYT
TRBV7-2	TRBJ1-2	ASSPNRGQGYGYT
TRBV29-1	TRBJ2-1	SATGTSGGLQF
TRBV29-1	TRBJ2-1	SVKGNEQF